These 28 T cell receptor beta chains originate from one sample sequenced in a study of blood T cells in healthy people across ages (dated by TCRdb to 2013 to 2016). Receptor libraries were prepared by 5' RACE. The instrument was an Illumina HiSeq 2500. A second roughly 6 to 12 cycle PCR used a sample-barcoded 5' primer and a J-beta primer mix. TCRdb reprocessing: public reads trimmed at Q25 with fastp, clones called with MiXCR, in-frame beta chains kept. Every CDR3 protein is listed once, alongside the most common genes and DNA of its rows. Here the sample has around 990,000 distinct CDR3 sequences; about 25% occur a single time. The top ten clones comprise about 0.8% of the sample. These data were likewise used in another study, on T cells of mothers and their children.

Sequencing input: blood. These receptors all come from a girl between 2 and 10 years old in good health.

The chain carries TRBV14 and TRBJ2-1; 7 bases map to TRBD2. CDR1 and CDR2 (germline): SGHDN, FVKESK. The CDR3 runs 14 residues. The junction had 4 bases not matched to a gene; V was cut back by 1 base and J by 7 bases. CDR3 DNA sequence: TGTGCCAGCAGCCAAGGGCTAGCGGCTAATGAGCAGTTCTTC. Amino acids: CASSQGLAANEQFF.

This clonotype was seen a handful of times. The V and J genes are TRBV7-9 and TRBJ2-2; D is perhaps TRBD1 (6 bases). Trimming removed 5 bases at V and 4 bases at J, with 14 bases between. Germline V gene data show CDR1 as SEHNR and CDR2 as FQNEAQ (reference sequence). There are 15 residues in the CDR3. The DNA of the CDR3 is TGTGCCAGCAGCCACCCGGCAGGGGCCACCGGGGAGCTGTTTTTT. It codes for CASSHPAGATGELFF.

The CDR3 DNA is TGTGCCAGCAGGGACTGGGAGACCCAGTACTTC. Translated: CASRDWETQYF. The chain combines TRBV27 with TRBJ2-5, with D maybe TRBD2 (5 bases). V was cut by 6 bases and J by 5 bases, with 7 bases left in between. Germline V gene sequence: CDR1 MNHEY, CDR2 SMNVEV (reference sequence). The CDR3 length is 11 residues.

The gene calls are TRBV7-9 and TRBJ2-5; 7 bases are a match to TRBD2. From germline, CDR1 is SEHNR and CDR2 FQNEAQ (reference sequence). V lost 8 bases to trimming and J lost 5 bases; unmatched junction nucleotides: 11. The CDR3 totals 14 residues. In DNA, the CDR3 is TGTGCCAGCGTGACTAGCCCTCCTGGTGAGACCCAGTACTTC. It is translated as CASVTSPPGETQYF.

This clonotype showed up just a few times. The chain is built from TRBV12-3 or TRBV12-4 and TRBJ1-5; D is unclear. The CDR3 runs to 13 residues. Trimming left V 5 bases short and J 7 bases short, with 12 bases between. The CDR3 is CASSTRPGQPQHF. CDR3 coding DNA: TGTGCCAGCAGTACTCGACCTGGGCAGCCCCAGCATTTT.

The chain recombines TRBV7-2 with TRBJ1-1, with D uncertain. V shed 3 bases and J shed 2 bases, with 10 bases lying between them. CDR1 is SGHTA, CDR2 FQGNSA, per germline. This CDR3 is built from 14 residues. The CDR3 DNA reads TGTGCCAGCAGCTTTAGACCGAGAAACACTGAAGCTTTCTTT. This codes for CASSFRPRNTEAFF.

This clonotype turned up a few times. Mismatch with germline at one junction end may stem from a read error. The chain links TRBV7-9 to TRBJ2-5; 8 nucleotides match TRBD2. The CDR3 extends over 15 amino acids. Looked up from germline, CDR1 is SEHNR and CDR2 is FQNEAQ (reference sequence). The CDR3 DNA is TGTGCCAGCAGCCAAGCGGGAGTCGTCTTCGACGAGCAGCACTTC. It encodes CASSQAGVVFDEQHF.

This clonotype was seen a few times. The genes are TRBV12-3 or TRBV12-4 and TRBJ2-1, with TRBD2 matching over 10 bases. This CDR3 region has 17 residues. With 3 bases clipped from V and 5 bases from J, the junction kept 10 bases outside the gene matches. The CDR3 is CASSFLTSGIRHNEQFF. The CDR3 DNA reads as TGTGCCAGCAGTTTTTTAACTAGCGGGATTCGCCACAATGAGCAGTTCTTC.

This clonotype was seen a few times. The CDR3 bases are TGCGCCAGCAGCCCTAACACTGGACCCTACGAGCAGTACTTC. It translates to CASSPNTGPYEQYF. The V and J genes are TRBV4-1 and TRBJ2-7; D is uncertain. V was trimmed by 4 bases and J by 2 bases, leaving 12 bases between them. Germline V CDR1 and CDR2: MGHRA, YSYEKL. This CDR3 has 14 residues.

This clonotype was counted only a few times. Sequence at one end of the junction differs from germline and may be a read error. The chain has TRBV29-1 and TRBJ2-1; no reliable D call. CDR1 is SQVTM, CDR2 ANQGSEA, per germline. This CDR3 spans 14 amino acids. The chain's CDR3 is CSGRARSSYNEQFF. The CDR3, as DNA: TGCAGCGGGCGAGCCAGAAGCTCCTACAACGAGCAGTTCTTC.

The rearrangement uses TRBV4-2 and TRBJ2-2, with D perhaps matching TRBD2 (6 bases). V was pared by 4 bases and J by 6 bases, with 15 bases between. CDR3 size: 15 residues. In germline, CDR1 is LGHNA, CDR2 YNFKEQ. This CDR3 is CASSPRLARAGELFF. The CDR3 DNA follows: TGTGCCAGCAGCCCCCGTCTAGCGCGGGCCGGGGAGCTGTTTTTT.

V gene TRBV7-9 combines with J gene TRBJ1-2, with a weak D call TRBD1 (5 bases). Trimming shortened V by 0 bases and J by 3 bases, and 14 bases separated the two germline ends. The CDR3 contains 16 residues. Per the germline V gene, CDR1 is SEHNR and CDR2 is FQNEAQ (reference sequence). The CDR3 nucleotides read TGTGCCAGCAGCTTAGCGCGCCAGGGTGGGGACTATGGCTACACCTTC. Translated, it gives CASSLARQGGDYGYTF.

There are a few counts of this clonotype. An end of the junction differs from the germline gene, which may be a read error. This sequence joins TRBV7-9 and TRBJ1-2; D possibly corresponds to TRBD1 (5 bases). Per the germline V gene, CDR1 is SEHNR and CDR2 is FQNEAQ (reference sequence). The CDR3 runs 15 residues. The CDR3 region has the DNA TGTGCCAGCAGCTTGTCCTCTGGGGCCCCCTATCGCTACACCTTC. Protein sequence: CASSLSSGAPYRYTF.

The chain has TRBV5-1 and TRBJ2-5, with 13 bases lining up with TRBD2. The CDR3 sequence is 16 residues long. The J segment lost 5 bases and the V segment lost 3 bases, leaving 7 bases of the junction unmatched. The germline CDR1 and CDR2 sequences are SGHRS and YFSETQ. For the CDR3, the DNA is TGCGCCAGCAGCTCCCGGACTAGCGGGAGCCGGGAGACCCAGTACTTC. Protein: CASSSRTSGSRETQYF.

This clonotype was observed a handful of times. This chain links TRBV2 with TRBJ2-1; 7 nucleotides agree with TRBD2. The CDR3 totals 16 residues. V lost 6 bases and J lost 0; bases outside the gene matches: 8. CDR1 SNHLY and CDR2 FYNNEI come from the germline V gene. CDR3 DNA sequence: TGTGCCAGCAGCGCAATTCTAGCGGCCTCCTACAATGAGCAGTTCTTC. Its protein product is CASSAILAASYNEQFF.

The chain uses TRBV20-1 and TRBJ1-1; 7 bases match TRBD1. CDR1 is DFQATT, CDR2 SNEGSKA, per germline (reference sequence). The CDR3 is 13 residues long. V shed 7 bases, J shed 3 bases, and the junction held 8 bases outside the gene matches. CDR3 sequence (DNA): TGCAGTGTTACCGGGACAGTGGACACTGAAGCTTTCTTT. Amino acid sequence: CSVTGTVDTEAFF.

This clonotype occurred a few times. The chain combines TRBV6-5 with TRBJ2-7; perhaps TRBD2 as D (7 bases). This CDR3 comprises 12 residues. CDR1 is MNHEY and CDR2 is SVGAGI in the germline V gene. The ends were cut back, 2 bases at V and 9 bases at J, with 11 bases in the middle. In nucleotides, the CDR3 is TGTGCCAGCAGTTACGGGGGGGCGGGGCAGTACTTC. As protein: CASSYGGAGQYF.

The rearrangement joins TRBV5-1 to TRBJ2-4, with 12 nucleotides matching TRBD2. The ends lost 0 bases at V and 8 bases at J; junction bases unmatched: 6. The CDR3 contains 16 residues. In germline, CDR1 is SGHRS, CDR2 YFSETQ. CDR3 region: CASSLGTSGIQDIQYF. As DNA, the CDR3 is TGCGCCAGCAGCTTGGGGACTAGCGGGATCCAGGACATTCAGTACTTC.

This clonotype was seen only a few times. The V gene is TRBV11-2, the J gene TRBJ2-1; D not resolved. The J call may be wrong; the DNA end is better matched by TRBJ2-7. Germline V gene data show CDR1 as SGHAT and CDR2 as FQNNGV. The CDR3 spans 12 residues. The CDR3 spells CASSTVNYEQYF. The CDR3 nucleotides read TGTGCCAGCAGCACAGTAAACTACGAGCAGTACTTC.

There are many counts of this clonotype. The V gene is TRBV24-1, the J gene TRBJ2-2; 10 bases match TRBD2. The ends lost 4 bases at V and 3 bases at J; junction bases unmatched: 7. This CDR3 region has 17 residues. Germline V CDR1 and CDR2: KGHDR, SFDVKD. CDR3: CATSDLTSGYHTGELFF. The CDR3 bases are TGTGCCACCAGTGACCTGACTAGCGGGTATCACACCGGGGAGCTGTTTTTT.

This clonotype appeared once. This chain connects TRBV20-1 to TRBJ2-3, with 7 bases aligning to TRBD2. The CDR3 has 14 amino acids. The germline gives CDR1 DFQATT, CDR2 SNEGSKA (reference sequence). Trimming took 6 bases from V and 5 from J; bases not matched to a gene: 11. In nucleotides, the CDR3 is TGCAGTGCCCCCCGGAGCGGGGCGGTAGATACGCAGTATTTT. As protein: CSAPRSGAVDTQYF.

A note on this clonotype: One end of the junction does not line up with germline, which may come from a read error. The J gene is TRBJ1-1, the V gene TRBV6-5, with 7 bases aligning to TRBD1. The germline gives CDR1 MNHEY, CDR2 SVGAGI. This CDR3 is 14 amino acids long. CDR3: CASSPGQSNTEPFF. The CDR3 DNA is TGTGCCAGCAGCCCGGGACAGTCGAACACTGAACCTTTCTTT.

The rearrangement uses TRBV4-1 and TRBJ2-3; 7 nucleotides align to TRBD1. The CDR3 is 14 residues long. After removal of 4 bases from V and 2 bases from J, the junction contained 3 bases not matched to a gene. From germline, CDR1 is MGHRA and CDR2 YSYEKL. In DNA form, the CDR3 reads TGCGCCAGCAGCCCGGGACAGCTCACAGATACGCAGTATTTT. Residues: CASSPGQLTDTQYF.

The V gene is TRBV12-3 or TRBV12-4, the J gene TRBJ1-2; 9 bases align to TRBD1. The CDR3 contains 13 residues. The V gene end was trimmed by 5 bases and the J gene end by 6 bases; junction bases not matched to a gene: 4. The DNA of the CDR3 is TGTGCCAGCAGTCCACAGGGGGCTCATGGCTACACCTTC. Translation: CASSPQGAHGYTF.

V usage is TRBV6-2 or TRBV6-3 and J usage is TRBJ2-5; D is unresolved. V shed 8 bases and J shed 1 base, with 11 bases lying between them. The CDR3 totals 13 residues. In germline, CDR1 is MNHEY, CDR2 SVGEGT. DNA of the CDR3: TGTGCCAGCGAAACTGCGCTCCAAGAGACCCAGTACTTC. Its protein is CASETALQETQYF.

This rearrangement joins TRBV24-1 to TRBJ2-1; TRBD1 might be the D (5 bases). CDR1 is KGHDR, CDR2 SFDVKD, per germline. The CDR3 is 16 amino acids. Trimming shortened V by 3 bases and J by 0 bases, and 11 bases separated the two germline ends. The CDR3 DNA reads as TGTGCCACCAGTGATCCAGGGTTTAGCTCCTACAATGAGCAGTTCTTC. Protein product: CATSDPGFSSYNEQFF.

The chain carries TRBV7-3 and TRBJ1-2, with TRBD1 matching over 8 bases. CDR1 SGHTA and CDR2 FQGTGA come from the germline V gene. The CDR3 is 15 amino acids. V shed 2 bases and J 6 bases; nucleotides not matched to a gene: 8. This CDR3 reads CASSLDPDRVDGYTF. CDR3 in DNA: TGTGCCAGCAGCTTAGACCCGGACAGGGTGGATGGCTACACCTTC.

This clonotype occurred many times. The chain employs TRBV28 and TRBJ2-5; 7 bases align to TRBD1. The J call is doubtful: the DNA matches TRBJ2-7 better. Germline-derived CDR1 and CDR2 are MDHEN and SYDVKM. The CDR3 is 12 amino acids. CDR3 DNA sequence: TGTGCCAGCAGTTCGGGACAGTACGAGCAGTACTTC. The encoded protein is CASSSGQYEQYF.